The 10 T cell receptor beta chains reported below all come from one sample, sequenced in a study of Graves' ophthalmopathy and Graves' hyperthyroidism. Investigators amplified TCR beta CDR3 regions from RNA transcripts. HTBI-primed RT-PCR formed the first round, and a multiplex PCR formed the second. MiXCR was run by TCRdb on the multiplex PCR reads, yielding one entry per CDR3 protein. The table shows over a million distinct CDR3 sequences, with roughly two fifths occurring only once. The sample comprised peripheral blood or thyroid tissue (not recorded which). Receptors originate from an adult man with Graves' hyperthyroidism.

The V call is TRBV7-9, the J call TRBJ2-5, with 7 bases lining up with TRBD2. Germline CDR1 is SEHNR and CDR2 is FQNEAQ (reference sequence). CDR3 length: 15 residues. Trimming at V came to 6 bases and at J to 5 bases, leaving 12 bases not matched to a gene. CDR3 loop: CASSPQVAGDETQYF. Written as DNA, the CDR3 is TGTGCCAGCAGTCCGCAGGTAGCGGGCGATGAGACCCAGTACTTC.

This chain connects TRBV5-8 to TRBJ2-2; D is perhaps TRBD1 or TRBD2 (6 bases each). Germline values: CDR1 SGHTS, CDR2 YDEGEE. The CDR3 spans 15 residues. V was clipped by 4 bases and J by 6 bases, with 16 bases between them. The DNA for the CDR3 is TGTGCCAGCAGCCTCGGGATCGGGGGCTCCGGGGAGCTGTTTTTT. Encoded protein: CASSLGIGGSGELFF.

The chain is built from TRBV30 and TRBJ1-3; weak D call: TRBD1 (5 bases). With 0 bases removed from V and 1 base from J, the gap between germline ends came to 16 bases. In germline, CDR1 is GTSNPN, CDR2 SVGIG (reference sequence). The CDR3 length is 17 residues. This CDR3 is CAWSVGAGNPSGNTIYF. CDR3 bases: TGTGCCTGGAGTGTTGGGGCAGGAAACCCTTCTGGAAACACCATATATTTT.

The rearrangement links TRBV6-5 to TRBJ1-1, with 8 bases that match TRBD1. The CDR3 runs to 15 residues. The germline V gene encodes CDR1 MNHEY and CDR2 SVGAGI. J gave up 1 base and V 5 bases, and 6 bases lay outside the gene matches. The CDR3 coding sequence is TGTGCCAGCAGTGAATTTGGGACAGGGAACACTGAAGCTTTCTTT. Translating gives CASSEFGTGNTEAFF.

This clonotype was seen many times. V usage is TRBV7-2 and J usage is TRBJ1-6, with D hard to call. Germline V gene data show CDR1 as SGHTA and CDR2 as FQGNSA. The CDR3 consists of 14 residues. V lost 5 bases to trimming and J lost 7 bases, with 12 bases between them. This chain's CDR3 is CASSQTTPNSPLHF. Here the CDR3 DNA reads TGTGCCAGCAGCCAGACAACGCCAAATTCACCCCTCCACTTT.

Worth noting for this clonotype: This may come from a read error, since a much larger clone is one base off. This chain links TRBV5-5 with TRBJ1-2, with 9 bases aligning to TRBD1. Germline assignment: CDR1 SGHKS and CDR2 YYEKEE (reference sequence). The CDR3 sequence is 15 residues long. CDR3 loop: CTSSLGQQGALRYTF. DNA for the CDR3: TGTACCAGCAGCTTGGGCCAACAGGGGGCGTTACGCTACACCTTC.

The chain is built from TRBV6-5 and TRBJ1-1, with a possible D match to TRBD1 (5 bases). This CDR3 is 16 amino acids long. Germline V gene lookup returns CDR1 MNHEY and CDR2 SVGAGI. V was cut by 5 bases and J by 0 bases, with 16 bases left in between. CDR3 bases: TGTGCCAGCAGTGACGACAGAGGGAGGATGAACACTGAAGCTTTCTTT. Protein sequence: CASSDDRGRMNTEAFF.

The rearrangement uses TRBV9 and TRBJ1-1; D gene uncertain. The CDR3 length is 15 residues. Germline values: CDR1 SGDLS, CDR2 YYNGEE. Trimming removed 0 bases from V and 0 bases from J, with 9 bases in between. CDR3 protein: CASSVEGVMNTEAFF. Written as DNA, the CDR3 is TGTGCCAGCAGCGTAGAAGGAGTCATGAACACTGAAGCTTTCTTT.

The rearrangement joins TRBV10-3 to TRBJ1-6; D ambiguous. Trimming left V 0 bases short and J 8 bases short, with 11 bases between. CDR3 length: 15 amino acids. CDR1 and CDR2 from the germline V gene are ENHRY and SYGVKD. The CDR3 sequence is CAISESTVGDSPLHF. CDR3 DNA sequence: TGTGCCATCAGTGAGTCGACGGTGGGTGATTCACCCCTCCACTTT.

The chain employs TRBV19 and TRBJ1-5, with D unresolved. The germline V and J ends were trimmed by 3 bases and 0 bases, with 18 bases remaining between them. Germline V gene sequence: CDR1 LNHDA, CDR2 SQIVND (reference sequence). The CDR3 is 18 amino acids. CDR3 nucleotide sequence: TGTGCCAGTAGTATGGCTACAACCAGGCGCTATAGCAATCAGCCCCAGCATTTT. It translates to CASSMATTRRYSNQPQHF.